This T cell receptor beta chain was recorded in a study of vaccination effects on CD4 cells after COVID-19 (dated by TCRdb to between 2021 and 2024). Background on the whole study: Across the study, the median time from the second dose to post-vaccine sampling was 72 days (range 14 to 241). SARS-CoV-2 spike-specific CD4+ TCR repertoires were compared before and after mRNA vaccination in COVID-19 convalescent patients and in infection-naive vaccine recipients. A total of 9 to 11 COVID-19 convalescent patients and 4 SARS-CoV-2-naive healthy vaccine recipients were included in the full study. Cultures from other donors in the study were sequenced with the Oncomine TCR Beta short-read assay on an Illumina iSeq 100. What the authors observed across the whole study: In healthy vaccine recipients, vaccine-induced clones were almost all SARS-CoV-2 mono-reactive, with only 1 of 255 being cross-reactive with common cold coronaviruses. Clones induced by infection and clones induced by vaccination both contracted markedly at late timepoints after vaccination, which fits with T cell responses waning over time. The study was limited by a small number of convalescent patients, and early post-infection timepoints were lacking.

The library was produced with the immunoSEQ multiplex PCR assay. DNA from the cultured and isolated CD4+ T cells underwent TCR beta CDR3 sequencing. Concerning the study's data processing: The analysis removed non-productive TCR sequences, trimmed reads to the CDR3 region, and retained only CDR3s that were 7 or more amino acids long. Antigen-specific clonotypes were identified with the MANAFEST web app by comparing expansion in peptide wells against reference cultures. To count as positive, a clone had to show expansion at FDR<0.05 compared with the reference and with all other wells, an odds ratio above 5, and a frequency above 0.1% in two replicate wells. A clonotype was called cross-reactive if it was significantly expanded both in SARS-CoV-2 spike wells and in at least one common cold coronavirus spike condition. CDR3 similarity was assessed by Levenshtein distance using the stringdist R package, and unrooted trees were constructed with ape in R 3.6.1. TCRdb obtained this table from immuneACCESS and retained in-frame rearrangements with V and J assigned. These tables miss some clones; where compared with another copy, unresolved V genes account for less than half of the shortfall, and the remainder is unexplained. V and J calls and clone size are those listed in that table; D and trimming were worked out from the DNA. The sample table holds fewer than 30,000 clones, of which over 70% were seen once. The leading ten clones occupy 7.8% of the sample.

From the cysteine through the phenylalanine, the CDR3 covers 18 amino acids. Of all the DNA, just the CDR3 is kept, 54 bases in frame from base 1. CDR1 and CDR2, looked up from the germline V gene (reference sequence), are MNHEY and SMNVEV. V ends up 2 bases short and J 1 base short, with an unmatched junction base count of 8. In the ViraFEST assay, PBMC were stimulated with viral peptide pools, and TCR sequencing was then used to find antigen-specific CD4+ T cell clonotypes based on their expansion. After around eleven days of culture, CD4+ T cells were isolated with the EasySep CD4+ T cell isolation kit. Participants received two doses of either the BNT162b2 or the mRNA-1273 mRNA SARS-CoV-2 vaccine. The absence of prior SARS-CoV-2 infection in healthy vaccine recipients was confirmed by negative nucleocapsid antibodies before and after vaccination. Each well held 2 million to 2.5 million PBMC cultured in IMDM containing approximately 5% human AB serum, around 9.3 IU/ml IL-2 and gentamicin, along with around 11 ug/ml peptides. Half of the culture medium was replaced with fresh IL-2-containing medium on days 3 and 7. Unless noted otherwise, every peptide stimulation condition was cultured in triplicate wells. Using Ficoll-Paque Plus gradient centrifugation, PBMC were separated from whole blood and then either used fresh or cryopreserved at -140C. The spike proteins of SARS-CoV-2 and of the common cold coronaviruses HCoV-NL63, HCoV-OC43 and HCoV-229E were spanned by overlapping peptide pools. The QIAamp micro DNA kit was used to extract genomic DNA from the cultured CD4+ T cells.

Remarks on this clone: Its antigen target is currently unknown. Qualities for individual bases were not recorded, and no much larger clone is one base off.

Sequences were derived from CD4+ T cells from PBMCs cultured with SARS-CoV-2 spike peptides, sampled after COVID-19 vaccination. The cell subset or site label on this specimen signifies: SARS-CoV-2 spike overlapping peptide pool stimulation. Rearrangement joined TRBV27 to TRBJ2-1; 10 of the junction bases match TRBD2. The TCR comes from a human donor who received a COVID-19 vaccine. The nucleotides are TGTGCCAGCAGTTTAAAAGCGGGAGGGCCTGTGTCCTACAATGAGCAGTTCTTC. It specifies CASSLKAGGPVSYNEQFF.